Sequencing of this T cell receptor beta chain was carried out in a study of blood T cell repertoires in COVID-19. Background on the study: The United States, Italy and Spain provided the acute and convalescent COVID-19 samples. PBMCs, B-cell-depleted T cells, or T cells were the source of the cDNA or gDNA that made up the material.

Patients from Seattle were sampled longitudinally, starting during active infection. The assay was immunoSEQ multiplex PCR, and TCRdb's table has in-frame clones only and misses some. The repertoire consists of some 400,000 clones, with approximately 89% occurring once and the leading ten covering under 11%. A single count supports this clone. The trim removed 5 bases at V and 0 bases at J, leaving 7 bases unmatched. The germline gives CDR1 SGHVS, CDR2 FQNEAQ. The CDR3 contains 15 residues. Sequences were obtained from peripheral blood. The origin of this receptor is a young woman with COVID-19, enrolled during active disease. V gene TRBV7-8 combines with J gene TRBJ2-7; 7 bases line up with TRBD1. The CDR3 DNA sequence: TGTGCCAGCAGCCCGACGACAGGGATCTCCTACGAGCAGTACTTC. Translation: CASSPTTGISYEQYF. The variable domain in full, completed from reference TRBV7-8 and TRBJ2-7, reads GAGVSQSPRYKVAKRGQDVALRCDPISGHVSLFWYQQALGQGPEFLTYFQNEAQLDKSGLPSDRFFAERPEGSVSTLKIQRTQQEDSAVYLCASSPTTGISYEQYFGPGTRLTVT.